Below are 24 T cell receptor beta chains sequenced from a single sample in a study of CD8 T cells in ankylosing spondylitis. TCRdb called the 5' RACE reads again in MiXCR, with one record for every CDR3 protein. The data contain approximately 24,000 distinct CDR3 sequences, 10% to 15% of them singletons. Source material: blood. The source is a male donor with ankylosing spondylitis or in good health (not recorded which).

This clonotype was detected a few times. The rearrangement joins TRBV20-1 to TRBJ2-1; TRBD2 matches 9 bases. The CDR3 sequence is 14 residues long. Germline-derived CDR1 and CDR2 are DFQATT and SNEGSKA (reference sequence). The junction had 12 bases not matched to a gene; V was cut back by 6 bases and J by 9 bases. Written as DNA, the CDR3 is TGCAGTGCCCCCGGAGGTAGCGGGAGTGGTGAGCAGTTCTTC. It yields the protein CSAPGGSGSGEQFF.

The table lists this clonotype with many counts. The chain has TRBV29-1 and TRBJ2-3, with D possibly being TRBD2 (5 bases). The length of the CDR3 is 14 residues. Trimming removed 7 bases at V and 5 bases at J, with 19 bases between. From germline, CDR1 is SQVTM and CDR2 ANQGSEA. This CDR3 is CSAPVRGGRDTQYF. The CDR3 bases are TGCAGCGCACCCGTCCGGGGTGGTAGAGATACGCAGTATTTT.

This clonotype was seen at least ten times. V is TRBV7-9 and J is TRBJ2-3; D is unclear. CDR1 is SEHNR and CDR2 is FQNEAQ in the germline V gene (reference sequence). Trimming cost V 3 bases and J 2 bases, with 6 bases left between them. This CDR3 comprises 13 residues. CDR3 amino acids: CASSFGSTDTQYF. The CDR3 DNA follows: TGTGCCAGCAGCTTCGGATCCACAGATACGCAGTATTTT. The whole variable domain, filled in from reference TRBV7-9 and TRBJ2-3, reads DTGVSQNPRHKITKRGQNVTFRCDPISEHNRLYWYRQTLGQGPEFLTYFQNEAQLEKSRLLSDRFSAERPKGSFSTLEIQRTEQGDSAMYLCASSFGSTDTQYFGPGTRLTVL.

V is TRBV5-1 and J is TRBJ1-1; possible D gene TRBD1, 5 bases. This CDR3 has 14 residues. Germline V gene sequence: CDR1 SGHRS, CDR2 YFSETQ. V was pared by 4 bases and J by 2 bases, with 12 bases between. CDR3 coding DNA: TGCGCCAGCAGCCTAGGGGTCGAAAACACTGAAGCTTTCTTT. Amino acid sequence: CASSLGVENTEAFF.

This chain joins TRBV7-2 and TRBJ2-1, with D unresolved. Germline values: CDR1 SGHTA, CDR2 FQGNSA. With 5 bases removed from V and 3 bases from J, the gap between germline ends came to 14 bases. The length of the CDR3 is 15 residues. The CDR3 loop is CASSTTVLVYNEQFF. The CDR3, as DNA: TGTGCCAGCAGCACCACAGTACTGGTCTACAATGAGCAGTTCTTC.

This clonotype turned up a few times. V and J are TRBV5-6 and TRBJ2-4; 12 nucleotides agree with TRBD2. Germline-derived CDR1 and CDR2 are SGHDT and YYEEEE. J gave up 2 bases and V 5 bases, and 5 bases lay outside the gene matches. The CDR3 sequence is 16 residues long. CDR3 coding DNA: TGTGCCAGCAGGCGTAGGACTAGCGGGACCAAAAACATTCAGTACTTC. This encodes CASRRRTSGTKNIQYF.

This clonotype was seen only a few times. The genes are TRBV12-3 or TRBV12-4 and TRBJ2-3, with 7 bases fitting TRBD2. J lost 2 bases, V lost 7 bases, and 3 bases had no gene match. The CDR3 extends over 13 amino acids. The CDR3 loop is CASKKRDTDTQYF. DNA of the CDR3: TGTGCCAGCAAAAAGCGGGACACAGATACGCAGTATTTT.

This clonotype was seen repeatedly, ten times or more. This chain joins TRBV28 and TRBJ1-4, with D possibly matching TRBD1 (5 bases). The CDR3 covers 14 residues. V was pared by 5 bases and J by 2 bases, with 9 bases between. Germline V lookup: CDR1 MDHEN, CDR2 SYDVKM. The CDR3 bases are TGTGCCAGCAGTCACCAGGGCACTAATGAAAAACTGTTTTTT. It encodes CASSHQGTNEKLFF.

This clonotype has at least ten counts. V usage is TRBV7-2 and J usage is TRBJ2-7; TRBD1 agrees at 9 bases. V trimming: 1 base; J trimming: 3 bases; junction bases outside the gene matches: 4. The CDR3 contains 15 residues. The V gene's germline CDR1 is SGHTA and CDR2 FQGNSA. The CDR3: CASSLGGTGIYEQYV. As DNA, the CDR3 is TGTGCCAGCAGCTTAGGCGGGACAGGGATCTACGAGCAGTACGTC.

The chain carries TRBV10-3 and TRBJ2-2; TRBD2 matches 9 bases. The J segment lost 1 base and the V segment lost 6 bases, leaving 3 bases of the junction unmatched. The CDR3 contains 15 residues. Germline CDR1 reads ENHRY; CDR2 reads SYGVKD. CDR3: CAISELAGNTGELFF. CDR3 nucleotides: TGTGCCATCAGCGAACTAGCGGGGAACACCGGGGAGCTGTTTTTT.

The chain has TRBV20-1 and TRBJ2-1; D not resolved. The CDR3 loop spans 13 amino acids. Germline CDR1 is DFQATT and CDR2 is SNEGSKA (reference sequence). Trimming shortened V by 6 bases and J by 3 bases, and 12 bases separated the two germline ends. The DNA for the CDR3 is TGCAGTGCCTGGCATACGGACTACAATGAGCAGTTCTTC. The encoded protein is CSAWHTDYNEQFF.

This clonotype was recorded at least ten times. This sequence joins TRBV29-1 and TRBJ2-4; 8 bases line up with TRBD1. The CDR3 is 11 residues long. The V gene end was trimmed by 6 bases and the J gene end by 8 bases; junction bases not matched to a gene: 3. Germline values: CDR1 SQVTM, CDR2 ANQGSEA. The CDR3 protein is CSVGQGYIQYF. The CDR3 bases are TGCAGCGTCGGACAGGGTTACATTCAGTACTTC.

The genes are TRBV7-2 and TRBJ2-3; 7 bases are shared with TRBD2. Germline CDR1 SGHTA, CDR2 FQGNSA. V shed 7 bases and J 3 bases; nucleotides not matched to a gene: 10. This CDR3 is 15 amino acids long. CDR3 DNA sequence: TGTGCCAGCACGGGGCTAGCGCGGGGGACAGATACGCAGTATTTT. This sequence encodes CASTGLARGTDTQYF.

This clonotype was recorded many times. This sequence joins TRBV4-3 and TRBJ2-3, with 10 bases identical to TRBD2. The CDR3 has 16 amino acids. Trimming took 4 bases from V and 0 from J; bases not matched to a gene: 4. CDR1 LGHNA and CDR2 YSLEER come from the germline V gene. The CDR3 sequence is CASSLSGGPSTDTQYF. In DNA, the CDR3 is TGCGCCAGCAGCCTTAGCGGGGGGCCTAGCACAGATACGCAGTATTTT.

V and J are TRBV20-1 and TRBJ1-5, with D perhaps TRBD1 (5 bases). The V gene lost 2 bases and the J gene lost 8 bases, with 13 bases spanning the gap. The CDR3 totals 13 residues. The germline CDR1 and CDR2 sequences are DFQATT and SNEGSKA (reference sequence). CDR3 sequence reads: CSARTLGVKPQHF. For the CDR3, the DNA is TGCAGTGCTAGAACGTTGGGGGTAAAGCCCCAGCATTTT.

This chain uses TRBV7-2 with TRBJ2-1; D unclear. Trimming took off 6 bases at V and 7 bases at J, with 16 bases between the two ends. Germline V gene sequence: CDR1 SGHTA, CDR2 FQGNSA. The CDR3 is 14 residues long. CDR3 loop: CASSFGRSGNEQFF. The CDR3 DNA reads TGTGCCAGCAGTTTTGGACGGTCTGGGAATGAGCAGTTCTTC.

This clonotype has at least ten counts. The chain joins TRBV5-1 to TRBJ1-1, with D perhaps matching TRBD1 (6 bases). Deletions cut 4 bases from V and 1 base from J, with 11 bases between. There are 14 residues in the CDR3. CDR1 is SGHRS and CDR2 is YFSETQ in the germline V gene. Written as DNA, the CDR3 is TGCGCCAGCAGCGCCTCGACAGGGAACACTGAAGCTTTCTTT. This sequence encodes CASSASTGNTEAFF.

This clonotype was observed at least ten times. J is TRBJ2-2 and V is TRBV29-1; no clear D gene. This CDR3 has 12 amino acids. In germline, CDR1 is SQVTM, CDR2 ANQGSEA. Trimming took 4 bases from V and 1 from J, leaving 4 bases between them. The CDR3 sequence: CSVGGNTGELFF. The CDR3 DNA is TGCAGCGTTGGAGGGAACACCGGGGAGCTGTTTTTT.

This clonotype was seen a handful of times. V is TRBV12-3 or TRBV12-4 and J is TRBJ2-1, with D unresolved. The length of the CDR3 is 15 residues. V lost 5 bases to trimming and J lost 1 base, with 12 bases between them. Written as DNA, the CDR3 is TGTGCCAGCAGTCCCTTTGCCGGGTCCTACAATGAGCAGTTCTTC. Translated: CASSPFAGSYNEQFF.

This clonotype has a handful of counts. The chain joins TRBV28 to TRBJ2-3, with 14 bases aligning to TRBD2. The V gene end was trimmed by 5 bases and the J gene end by 8 bases; junction bases not matched to a gene: 6. CDR3 length: 15 amino acids. Germline-derived CDR1 and CDR2 are MDHEN and SYDVKM. The CDR3 region is CASSGTSGSLFTQYF. In DNA, the CDR3 is TGTGCCAGCAGTGGGACTAGCGGGAGCCTCTTTACGCAGTATTTT.

There are many counts of this clonotype. The chain links TRBV7-2 to TRBJ1-1; D is unclear. Trimming shortened V by 5 bases and J by 1 base, and 11 bases separated the two germline ends. Germline CDR1 reads SGHTA; CDR2 reads FQGNSA. There are 14 residues in the CDR3. The CDR3 sequence: CASSPLARNTEAFF. The CDR3 DNA reads as TGTGCCAGCAGCCCCCTGGCCCGGAACACTGAAGCTTTCTTT.

The chain couples TRBV12-3 or TRBV12-4 to TRBJ2-1, with 8 bases fitting TRBD2. Trimming removed 6 bases from V and 10 bases from J; junction bases left unmatched: 5. The CDR3 covers 12 residues. This CDR3 is CASRASGWEQFF. CDR3 in DNA: TGTGCCAGCAGGGCTAGCGGGTGGGAGCAGTTCTTC.

This clonotype was found many times. This rearrangement joins TRBV7-2 to TRBJ2-1, with 10 nucleotides matching TRBD2. V shed 5 bases, J shed 7 bases, and the junction held 8 bases outside the gene matches. The germline V gene encodes CDR1 SGHTA and CDR2 FQGNSA. The CDR3 covers 15 residues. The CDR3 here is CASSLTSGPQNEQFF. CDR3 DNA: TGTGCCAGCAGCCTGACTAGCGGGCCGCAGAATGAGCAGTTCTTC.

There are many counts of this clonotype. This chain connects TRBV5-1 to TRBJ2-2; 7 bases line up with TRBD1. Germline CDR1 SGHRS, CDR2 YFSETQ. The CDR3 runs to 16 residues. J was trimmed by 0 bases and V by 4 bases; bases with no gene match: 6. The chain's CDR3 is CASSTTRGTNTGELFF. The CDR3, as DNA: TGCGCCAGCAGCACCACCAGGGGGACGAACACCGGGGAGCTGTTTTTT.